Below are 17 T cell receptor beta chains sequenced from a single sample in a study of CD8 T cells in Susac syndrome. Random hexamers were used to reverse transcribe an amount of roughly 0.45 to 1 ug RNA. TCRdb ran MiXCR on the immunoSEQ multiplex PCR reads and lists one entry per CDR3 protein. The sample lists roughly 200,000 distinct CDR3 sequences, 94% occurring once. The material sequenced was CD4+ T cells from PBMCs. Source of these receptors: a human donor with Susac syndrome.

The chain couples TRBV14 to TRBJ1-1; 12 positions agree with TRBD1. This CDR3 region has 19 residues. The ends lost 0 bases at V and 5 bases at J; junction bases unmatched: 13. CDR1 SGHDN and CDR2 FVKESK come from the germline V gene. The CDR3 nucleotides read TGTGCCAGCAGCCAAGATCCGGGAGGGACAGGGGGCGCGAGGACTGAAGCTTTCTTT. Translating gives CASSQDPGGTGGARTEAFF.

The chain couples TRBV7-9 to TRBJ2-5; TRBD1 matches 7 bases. Germline-derived CDR1 and CDR2 are SEHNR and FQNEAQ (reference sequence). This CDR3 is built from 16 residues. The V segment lost 5 bases and the J segment 2 bases; nucleotides outside the gene matches: 11. In DNA, the CDR3 is TGTGCCAGCAGCCATTGGGTATCAGGGGGACAAGAGACCCAGTACTTC. Translating gives CASSHWVSGGQETQYF.

CDR3 amino acids: CASSPQPGASTGELFF. The CDR3 nucleotides are TGTGCCAGCTCACCACAGCCGGGAGCCTCGACCGGGGAGCTGTTTTTT. The gene calls are TRBV18 and TRBJ2-2, with a weak D call TRBD2 (6 bases). Trimming removed 1 base at V and 5 bases at J, with 14 bases between. There are 16 residues in the CDR3. CDR1 KGHSH and CDR2 LQKENI come from the germline V gene.

V and J are TRBV5-4 and TRBJ2-5; D possibly corresponds to TRBD2 (6 bases). From germline, CDR1 is SGHNT and CDR2 YYREEE (reference sequence). Trimming removed 4 bases from V and 2 bases from J, with 9 bases in between. This CDR3 is 13 amino acids long. CDR3 loop: CASSRTTQETQYF. The CDR3 bases are TGTGCCAGCAGCAGGACTACACAAGAGACCCAGTACTTC.

The sample holds one count of this clonotype. The chain joins TRBV12-3 or TRBV12-4 to TRBJ2-3; 8 nucleotides agree with TRBD2. Unmatched junction bases numbered 15, after V lost 5 bases and J lost 2 bases. CDR3 length equals 18 residues. CDR3 in amino acids: CASSPSQVAGSITDTQYF. The CDR3 coding sequence is TGTGCCAGCAGTCCAAGCCAGGTAGCGGGAAGCATCACAGATACGCAGTATTTT.

This rearrangement joins TRBV6-1 to TRBJ1-6; perhaps TRBD1 as D (6 bases). CDR1 and CDR2 (germline): MNHNS, SASEGT. CDR3 size: 16 residues. Trimming stripped 6 bases from V and 5 bases from J, with 17 bases between. In DNA form, the CDR3 reads TGTGCCAGCAGGACAGGAATTGGCCGGGATAATTCACCCCTCCACTTT. It translates to CASRTGIGRDNSPLHF.

The chain recombines TRBV5-6 with TRBJ2-3, with D maybe TRBD1 (5 bases). The germline V gene encodes CDR1 SGHDT and CDR2 YYEEEE. V shed 4 bases and J shed 5 bases, with 17 bases lying between them. The CDR3 runs 15 residues. As DNA, the CDR3 is TGTGCCAGCAGCAGTGCAGGGCTTGCAGAAGATACGCAGTATTTT. Translated, it gives CASSSAGLAEDTQYF. The full variable domain, its missing parts supplied by reference TRBV5-6 and TRBJ2-3, is DAGVTQSPTHLIKTRGQQVTLRCSPKSGHDTVSWYQQALGQGPQFIFQYYEEEERQRGNFPDRFSGHQFPNYSSELNVNALLLGDSALYLCASSSAGLAEDTQYFGPGTRLTVL.

This clonotype was observed once. The V gene is TRBV7-9, the J gene TRBJ2-3; 7 bases match TRBD1. The V segment lost 2 bases and the J segment 6 bases; nucleotides outside the gene matches: 5. CDR1 is SEHNR and CDR2 is FQNEAQ in the germline V gene (reference sequence). This CDR3 is built from 14 residues. DNA for the CDR3: TGTGCCAGCAGCTTAAACAGGGGAGTGGATACGCAGTATTTT. Translation: CASSLNRGVDTQYF.

This clonotype was found once. The chain links TRBV3-1 to TRBJ1-2; the D is unclear. Germline V gene data show CDR1 as LGHDT and CDR2 as YNNKEL (reference sequence). This CDR3 contains 12 residues. The ends were cut back, 4 bases at V and 9 bases at J, with 12 bases in the middle. CDR3 in amino acids: CASSLSRVRYTF. CDR3 coding DNA: TGTGCCAGCAGCCTGTCCCGGGTTCGCTACACCTTC. Supplemented by reference TRBV3-1 and TRBJ1-2, the full variable domain reads DTAVSQTPKYLVTQMGNDKSIKCEQNLGHDTMYWYKQDSKKFLKIMFSYNNKELIINETVPNRFSPKSPDKAHLNLHINSLELGDSAVYFCASSLSRVRYTFGSGTRLTVV.

V gene TRBV20-1 combines with J gene TRBJ2-4; D gene ambiguous. The CDR3 is made up of 15 amino acids. V was shortened by 5 bases and J by 9 bases, with 23 bases between the two germline ends. The germline V gene encodes CDR1 DFQATT and CDR2 SNEGSKA (reference sequence). CDR3 bases: TGCAGTGCTTCTGATCCCGGACGGCCGATATCCATTCAGTACTTC. This codes for CSASDPGRPISIQYF.

A single count supports this clonotype. The CDR3 DNA reads as TGTGCCAGCAGTGACGGTAGGGCAGATACGCAGTATTTT. Translated: CASSDGRADTQYF. The chain joins TRBV25-1 to TRBJ2-3; D remains ambiguous. This CDR3 region has 13 residues. Germline V CDR1 and CDR2: MGHDK, SYGVNS. V was cut by 3 bases and J by 4 bases, with 8 bases left in between.

V is TRBV3-1 and J is TRBJ2-6; D is uncertain. Per germline, CDR1 LGHDT and CDR2 YNNKEL (reference sequence). The CDR3 covers 18 residues. The germline V and J ends were trimmed by 5 bases and 0 bases, with 17 bases remaining between them. This CDR3 is CASSKDVPQSSGANVLTF. The CDR3 DNA reads as TGTGCCAGCAGCAAGGACGTACCGCAAAGCTCTGGGGCCAACGTCCTGACTTTC.

V and J are TRBV5-1 and TRBJ1-1; possibly TRBD1 for D (5 bases). Germline V gene sequence: CDR1 SGHRS, CDR2 YFSETQ. V was shortened by 5 bases and J by 1 base, with 12 bases between the two germline ends. The CDR3 loop spans 14 amino acids. Here the CDR3 DNA reads TGCGCCAGCAGACGCGAAGGGACGAACACTGAAGCTTTCTTT. Translation: CASRREGTNTEAFF.

The chain recombines TRBV9 with TRBJ1-2, with a possible D match to TRBD1 (5 bases). V lost 1 base and J 6 bases, leaving 13 bases between the germline ends. Germline values: CDR1 SGDLS, CDR2 YYNGEE. The CDR3 has 14 amino acids. The CDR3 DNA is TGTGCCAGCAGCGTAAGAGGGGCTAGGGATGGCTACACCTTC. The encoded protein is CASSVRGARDGYTF.

This clonotype was recorded only once. This chain joins TRBV25-1 and TRBJ1-2, with D unresolved. CDR1 MGHDK and CDR2 SYGVNS come from the germline V gene. There are 14 residues in the CDR3. The V gene lost 1 base and the J gene lost 5 bases, with 11 bases spanning the gap. The CDR3 bases are TGTGCCAGCAGTGAATGGGAAGTTCGGTATGGCTACACCTTC. Amino acids: CASSEWEVRYGYTF.

There are a few counts of this clonotype. The V and J genes are TRBV6-6 and TRBJ2-7, with TRBD1 as a possible D gene (5 bases). This CDR3 has 13 amino acids. Germline V gene sequence: CDR1 MNHNY, CDR2 SVGAGI (reference sequence). Between the trimmed V and J ends, which lost 4 bases and 1 base, there was a span of 8 bases. CDR3 loop: CASSSTASYEQYF. In DNA form, the CDR3 reads TGTGCCAGCAGTTCGACAGCGTCCTACGAGCAGTACTTC.

In DNA form, the CDR3 reads TGTGCCATCAGTGAGTCGACGGAGGAGACCCAGTACTTC. This codes for CAISESTEETQYF. The rearrangement links TRBV10-3 to TRBJ2-5; D is undetermined. V was trimmed by 0 bases and J by 5 bases, leaving 7 bases between them. CDR1 and CDR2 from the germline V gene are ENHRY and SYGVKD. This CDR3 has 13 amino acids.